Listed below are T cell receptor beta chains from one sample, sequenced in a study of blood T cells in healthy people across ages. TCRdb ran MiXCR on the 5' RACE reads and lists one entry per CDR3 protein. The sample includes hundreds of thousands of distinct CDR3 sequences, about 53% of them seen just once. The sample comprised blood. These receptor sequences come from a man between 60 and 75 years old in good health. Both conserved end residues are part of each CDR3. Expanded clones are given a class, and other clones once, few, many or no size at all.

>TRBJ2-1|TRBV27|.
CASSALPRGTAYNEQFF
>TRBJ2-3|TRBV7-2|.
CASSLSSGGALDTQYF
>TRBJ1-5|TRBV12-3/TRBV12-4|.
CASSWRFGQPQHF
>TRBJ2-6|TRBV7-2|.
CASSLALSTGCSGANVLTF
>TRBJ2-3|TRBV20-1|.
CSAQRRTDTQYF
>TRBJ2-1|TRBV13|few
CASSNRDWEQFF
>TRBJ1-2|TRBV11-2|.
CASSPAGGANGCTF
>TRBJ1-3|TRBV20-1|once
CSADQGFGNTIYF
>TRBJ2-6|TRBV28|many
CASSLATGVGANVLTF
>TRBJ2-5|TRBV28|.
CASSSNGASSRETQYF
>TRBJ2-1|TRBV2|few
CASTDPLAGGRNEQFF
>TRBJ2-4|TRBV7-9|.
CASSLQGPKNIQYF
>TRBJ2-3|TRBV20-1|.
CSAVRGGGDTQYF
>TRBJ2-7|TRBV10-3|.
CAIRGTGDYEQYF
>TRBJ2-7|TRBV7-9|.
CASSLAGTGGFSYYEQYF
>TRBJ2-7|TRBV15|.
CATSEGYSAYEQYF
>.|TRBV15|.
CATSRDPDLRIYEQYF
>TRBJ2-1|TRBV5-1|.
CASSLGPGLAGRNEQFF
>TRBJ1-2|TRBV6-2/TRBV6-3|.
CASTSGLYGYTF
>TRBJ2-1|TRBV6-6|.
CASRRPYRGFNEQFF
>TRBJ2-1|TRBV11-2|.
CASSPRGETQFF
>TRBJ1-4|TRBV25-1|few
CASSERFGDEKLFF
>TRBJ2-5|TRBV6-6|.
CASRTGADQETQYF
>TRBJ1-1|TRBV2|.
CASSEAGTGGTEAFF
>TRBJ2-7|TRBV7-2|.
CASSLASGSYNEQYF
>TRBJ1-6|TRBV10-3|.
CAISESGVGSPLHF
>TRBJ1-6|TRBV12-3/TRBV12-4|.
CASSSRDAYSPLHF
>TRBJ2-1|TRBV3-1|.
CASSQAAGTAYNEQFF
>TRBJ1-1|TRBV6-1|.
CASTLSRQFFNTEAFF